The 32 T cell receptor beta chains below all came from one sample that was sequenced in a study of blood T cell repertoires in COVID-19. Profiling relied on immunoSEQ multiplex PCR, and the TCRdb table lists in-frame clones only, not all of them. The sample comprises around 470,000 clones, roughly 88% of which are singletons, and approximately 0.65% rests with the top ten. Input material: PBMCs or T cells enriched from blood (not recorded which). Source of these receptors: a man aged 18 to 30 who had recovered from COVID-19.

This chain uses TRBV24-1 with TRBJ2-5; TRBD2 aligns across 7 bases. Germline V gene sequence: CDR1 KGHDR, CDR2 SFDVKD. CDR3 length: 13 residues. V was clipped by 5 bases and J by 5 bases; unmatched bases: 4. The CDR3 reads CATSVLGGETQYF. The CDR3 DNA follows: TGTGCCACCAGTGTCCTGGGAGGGGAGACCCAGTACTTC.

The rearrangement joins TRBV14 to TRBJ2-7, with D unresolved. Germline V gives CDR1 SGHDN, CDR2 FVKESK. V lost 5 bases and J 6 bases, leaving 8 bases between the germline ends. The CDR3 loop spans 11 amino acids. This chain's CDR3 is CASSVTGEQYF. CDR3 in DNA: TGTGCCAGCAGCGTAACTGGCGAGCAGTACTTC. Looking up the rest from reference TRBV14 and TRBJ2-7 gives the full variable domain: EAGVTQFPSHSVIEKGQTVTLRCDPISGHDNLYWYRRVMGKEIKFLLHFVKESKQDESGMPNNRFLAERTGGTYSTLKVQPAELEDSGVYFCASSVTGEQYFGPGTRLTVT.

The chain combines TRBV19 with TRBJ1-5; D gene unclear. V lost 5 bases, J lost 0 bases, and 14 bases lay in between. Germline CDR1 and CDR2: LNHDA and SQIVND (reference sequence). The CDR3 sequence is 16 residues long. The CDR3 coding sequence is TGTGCCAGTAGTGGCGGTCGGGGTTATAGCAATCAGCCCCAGCATTTT. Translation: CASSGGRGYSNQPQHF.

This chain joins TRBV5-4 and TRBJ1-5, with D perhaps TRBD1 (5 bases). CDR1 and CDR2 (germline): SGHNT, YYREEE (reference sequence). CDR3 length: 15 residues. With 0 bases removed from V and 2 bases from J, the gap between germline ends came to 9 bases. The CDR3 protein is CASSLDRGGNQPQHF. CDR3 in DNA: TGTGCCAGCAGCTTGGATAGGGGCGGCAATCAGCCCCAGCATTTT.

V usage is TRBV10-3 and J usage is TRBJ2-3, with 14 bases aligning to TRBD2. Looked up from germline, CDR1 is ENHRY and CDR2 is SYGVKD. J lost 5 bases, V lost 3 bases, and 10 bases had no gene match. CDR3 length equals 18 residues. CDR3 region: CAISDPGLAGVGGDTQYF. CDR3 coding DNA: TGTGCCATCAGTGACCCGGGACTAGCGGGAGTAGGTGGAGATACGCAGTATTTT.

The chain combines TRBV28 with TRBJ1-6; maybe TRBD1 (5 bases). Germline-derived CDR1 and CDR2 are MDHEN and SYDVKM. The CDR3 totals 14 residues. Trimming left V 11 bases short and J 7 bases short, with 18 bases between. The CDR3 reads CAGHSGAGNSPLHF. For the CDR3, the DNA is TGTGCCGGCCACAGTGGGGCTGGAAATTCACCCCTCCACTTT.

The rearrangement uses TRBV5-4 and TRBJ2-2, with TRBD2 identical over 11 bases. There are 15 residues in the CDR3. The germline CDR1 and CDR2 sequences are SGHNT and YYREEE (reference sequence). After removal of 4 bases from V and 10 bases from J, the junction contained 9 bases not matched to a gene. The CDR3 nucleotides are TGTGCCAGCAGCCGGGAACTAGCGGGAGCTGCGGAGCTGTTTTTT. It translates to CASSRELAGAAELFF.

The CDR3 DNA reads TGTGCCAGCAGTTCCGGACAGGGCTATCAGCCCCAGCATTTT. It yields the protein CASSSGQGYQPQHF. The J gene is TRBJ1-5, the V gene TRBV28, with 8 bases fitting TRBD1. CDR1 and CDR2 from the germline V gene are MDHEN and SYDVKM. Germline trimming cut 4 bases from V and 5 bases from J; bases unmatched to any gene: 4. CDR3 size: 14 residues.

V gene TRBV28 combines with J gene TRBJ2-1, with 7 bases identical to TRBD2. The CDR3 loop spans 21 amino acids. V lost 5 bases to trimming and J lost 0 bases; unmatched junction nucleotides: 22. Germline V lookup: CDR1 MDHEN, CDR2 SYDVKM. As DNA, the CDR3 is TGTGCCAGCAGTAAGGTACTAGCGACCGCCTTCCAGTGGAGCTCCTACAATGAGCAGTTCTTC. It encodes CASSKVLATAFQWSSYNEQFF.

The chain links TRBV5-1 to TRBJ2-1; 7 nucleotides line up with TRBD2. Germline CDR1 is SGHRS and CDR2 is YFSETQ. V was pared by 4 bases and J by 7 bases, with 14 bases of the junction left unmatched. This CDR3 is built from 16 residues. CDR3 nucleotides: TGCGCCAGCAGCCCTAGACTAGCCCCGAAGGGAAATGAGCAGTTCTTC. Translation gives CASSPRLAPKGNEQFF.

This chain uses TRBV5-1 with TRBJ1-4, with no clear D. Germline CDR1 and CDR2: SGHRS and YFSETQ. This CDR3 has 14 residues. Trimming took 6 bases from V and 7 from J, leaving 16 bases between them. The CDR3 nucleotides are TGCGCCAGCACTTCGGGCGCGGACTCTGAAAAACTGTTTTTT. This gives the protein CASTSGADSEKLFF.

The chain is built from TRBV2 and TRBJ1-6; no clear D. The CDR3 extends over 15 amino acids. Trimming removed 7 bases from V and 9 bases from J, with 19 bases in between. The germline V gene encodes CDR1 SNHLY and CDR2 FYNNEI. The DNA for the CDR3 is TGTGCCAGCACTAAGGGATTCAGCGGTGGTTCACCCCTCCACTTT. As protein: CASTKGFSGGSPLHF.

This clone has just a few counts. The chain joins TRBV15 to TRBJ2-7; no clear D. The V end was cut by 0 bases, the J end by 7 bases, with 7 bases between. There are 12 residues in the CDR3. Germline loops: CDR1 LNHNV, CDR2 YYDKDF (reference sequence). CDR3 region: CATSRDPREQYF. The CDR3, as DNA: TGTGCCACCAGCAGAGATCCCCGGGAGCAGTACTTC.

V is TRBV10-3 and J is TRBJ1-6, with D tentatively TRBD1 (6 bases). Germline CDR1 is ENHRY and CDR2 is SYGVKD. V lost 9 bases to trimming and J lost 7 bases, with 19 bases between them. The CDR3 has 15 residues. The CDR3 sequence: CAITGGKGENSPLHF. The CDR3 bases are TGTGCCATTACCGGTGGCAAGGGGGAAAATTCACCCCTCCACTTT.

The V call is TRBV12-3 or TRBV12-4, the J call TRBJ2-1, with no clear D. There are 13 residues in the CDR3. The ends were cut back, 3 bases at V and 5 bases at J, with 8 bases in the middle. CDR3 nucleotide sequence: TGTGCCAGCAGTTTGGGCAACAACAATGAGCAGTTCTTC. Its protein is CASSLGNNNEQFF.

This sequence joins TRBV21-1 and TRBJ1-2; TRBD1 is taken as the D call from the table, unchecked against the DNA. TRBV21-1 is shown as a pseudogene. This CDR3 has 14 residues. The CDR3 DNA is TGTGCCAGCAGCAAAGGGGGCCGGAGTCATGGCTACACCTTC. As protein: CASSKGGRSHGYTF.

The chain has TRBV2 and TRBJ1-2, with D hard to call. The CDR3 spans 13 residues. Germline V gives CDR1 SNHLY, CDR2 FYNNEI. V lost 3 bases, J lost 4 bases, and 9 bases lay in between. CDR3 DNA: TGTGCCAGCAGTGACGCGGGGTTCTATGGCTACACCTTC. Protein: CASSDAGFYGYTF.

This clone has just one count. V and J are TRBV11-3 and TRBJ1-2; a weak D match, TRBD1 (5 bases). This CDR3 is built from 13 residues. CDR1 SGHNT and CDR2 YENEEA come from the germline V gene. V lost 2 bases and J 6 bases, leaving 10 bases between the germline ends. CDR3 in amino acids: CASSLWGSDGYTF. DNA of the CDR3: TGTGCCAGCAGCTTATGGGGCTCCGATGGCTACACCTTC.

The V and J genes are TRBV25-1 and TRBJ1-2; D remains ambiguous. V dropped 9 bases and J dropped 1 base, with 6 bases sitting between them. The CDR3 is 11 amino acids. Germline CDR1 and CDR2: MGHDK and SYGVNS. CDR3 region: CASCYNYGYTF. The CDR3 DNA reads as TGTGCCAGTTGTTATAACTATGGCTACACCTTC.

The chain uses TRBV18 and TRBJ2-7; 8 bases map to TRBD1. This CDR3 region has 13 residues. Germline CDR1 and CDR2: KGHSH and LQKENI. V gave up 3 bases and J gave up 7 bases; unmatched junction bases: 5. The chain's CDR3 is CASSPDRVGEQYF. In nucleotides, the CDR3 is TGTGCCAGCTCACCGGACAGGGTGGGGGAGCAGTACTTC.

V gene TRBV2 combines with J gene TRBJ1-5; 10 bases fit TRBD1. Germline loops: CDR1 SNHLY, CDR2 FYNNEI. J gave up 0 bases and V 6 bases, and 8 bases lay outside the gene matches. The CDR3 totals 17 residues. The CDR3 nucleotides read TGTGCCAGCAGGAAGGGACAGGGGCCCTCTAGCAATCAGCCCCAGCATTTT. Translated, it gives CASRKGQGPSSNQPQHF.

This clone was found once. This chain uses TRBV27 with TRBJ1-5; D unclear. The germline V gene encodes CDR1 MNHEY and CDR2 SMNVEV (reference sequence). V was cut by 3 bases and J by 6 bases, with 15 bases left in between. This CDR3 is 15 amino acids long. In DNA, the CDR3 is TGTGCCAGCAGTTTGAGGCCACCTCTCATTCAGCCCCAGCATTTT. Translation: CASSLRPPLIQPQHF.

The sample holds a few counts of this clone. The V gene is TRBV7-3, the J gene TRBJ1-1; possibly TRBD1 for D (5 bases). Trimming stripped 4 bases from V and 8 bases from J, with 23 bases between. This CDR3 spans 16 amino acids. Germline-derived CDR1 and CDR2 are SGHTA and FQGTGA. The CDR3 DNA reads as TGTGCCAGCAGCTCCGACCGCTCTCGGGGCGGGGCCGAAGCTTTCTTT. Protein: CASSSDRSRGGAEAFF. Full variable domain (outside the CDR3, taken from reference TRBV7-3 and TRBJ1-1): GAGVSQTPSNKVTEKGKYVELRCDPISGHTALYWYRQSLGQGPEFLIYFQGTGAADDSGLPNDRFFAVRPEGSVSTLKIQRTERGDSAVYLCASSSDRSRGGAEAFFGQGTRLTVV.

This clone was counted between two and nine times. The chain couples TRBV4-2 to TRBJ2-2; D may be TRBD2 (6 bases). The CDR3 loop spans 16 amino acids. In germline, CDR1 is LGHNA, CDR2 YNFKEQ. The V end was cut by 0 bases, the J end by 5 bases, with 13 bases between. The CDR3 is CASSQDRGSGTGELFF. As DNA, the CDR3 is TGTGCCAGCAGCCAAGATCGAGGGAGCGGGACCGGGGAGCTGTTTTTT.

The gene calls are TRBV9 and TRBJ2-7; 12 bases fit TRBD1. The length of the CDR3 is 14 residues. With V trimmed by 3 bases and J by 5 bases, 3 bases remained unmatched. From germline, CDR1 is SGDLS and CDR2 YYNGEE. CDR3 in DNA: TGTGCCAGCAGCGCCGGGACAGGGGGCGACGAGCAGTACTTC. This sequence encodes CASSAGTGGDEQYF.

The CDR3, as DNA: TGTGCCAGCAGCCAAGGACAGGGGCGGGCTTCACCCCTCCACTTT. Translating it yields CASSQGQGRASPLHF. The chain uses TRBV3-1 (or the pseudogene TRBV3-2) and TRBJ1-6, with 8 bases identical to TRBD1. V lost 1 base to trimming and J lost 9 bases; unmatched junction nucleotides: 5. Per the germline V gene, CDR1 is LGHDT and CDR2 is YNNKEL (reference sequence). The length of the CDR3 is 15 residues.

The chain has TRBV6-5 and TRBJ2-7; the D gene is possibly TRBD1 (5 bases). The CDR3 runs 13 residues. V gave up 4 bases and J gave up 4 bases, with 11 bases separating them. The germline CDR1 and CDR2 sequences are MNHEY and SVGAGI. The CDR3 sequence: CASSSGRVYEQYF. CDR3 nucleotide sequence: TGTGCCAGCAGTTCGGGCAGGGTTTACGAGCAGTACTTC.

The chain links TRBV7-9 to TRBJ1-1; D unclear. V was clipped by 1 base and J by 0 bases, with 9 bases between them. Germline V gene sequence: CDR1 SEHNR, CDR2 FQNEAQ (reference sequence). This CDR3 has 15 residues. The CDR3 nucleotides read TGTGCCAGCAGCTTAGACGGCGGGATGAACACTGAAGCTTTCTTT. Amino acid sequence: CASSLDGGMNTEAFF.

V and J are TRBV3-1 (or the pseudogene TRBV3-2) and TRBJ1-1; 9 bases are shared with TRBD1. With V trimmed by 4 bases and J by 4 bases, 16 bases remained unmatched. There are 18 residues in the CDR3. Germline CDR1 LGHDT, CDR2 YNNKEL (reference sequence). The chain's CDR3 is CASSRARTPGQGSTEAFF. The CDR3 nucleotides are TGTGCCAGCAGCCGGGCCCGGACACCGGGACAGGGTTCCACTGAAGCTTTCTTT.

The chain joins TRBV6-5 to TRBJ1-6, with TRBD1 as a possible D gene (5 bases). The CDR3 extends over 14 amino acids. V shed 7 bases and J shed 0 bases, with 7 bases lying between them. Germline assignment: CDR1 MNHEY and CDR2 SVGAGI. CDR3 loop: CASMGGSYNSPLHF. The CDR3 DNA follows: TGTGCCAGCATGGGGGGCTCCTATAATTCACCCCTCCACTTT.

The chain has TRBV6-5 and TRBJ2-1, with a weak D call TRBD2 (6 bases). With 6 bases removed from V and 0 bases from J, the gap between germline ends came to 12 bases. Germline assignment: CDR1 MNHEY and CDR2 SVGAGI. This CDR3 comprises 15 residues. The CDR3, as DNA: TGTGCCAGCAGGAGCGGGCAGAGCTCCTACAATGAGCAGTTCTTC. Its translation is CASRSGQSSYNEQFF.

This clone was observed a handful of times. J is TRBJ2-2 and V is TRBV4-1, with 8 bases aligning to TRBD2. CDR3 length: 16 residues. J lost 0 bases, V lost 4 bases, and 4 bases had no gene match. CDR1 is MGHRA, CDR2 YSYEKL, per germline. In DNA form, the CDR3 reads TGCGCCAGCAGCCTTCGCGGGGGGCCGAACACCGGGGAGCTGTTTTTT. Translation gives CASSLRGGPNTGELFF.